This passage covers 16 T cell receptor beta chains from one sample sequenced in a study of cytomegalovirus exposure and HLA in healthy donors. Primers for the PCR totalled 60 Vbeta and 13 Jbeta. Sequencing used immunoSEQ multiplex PCR; TCRdb keeps in-frame clones, though not all of them. The table lists fewer than 55,000 clones, 72% of them singletons. The material sequenced was PBMCs. All receptors come from a woman aged 45 to 65 in good health and CMV-seropositive.

This clone was picked up one time. This chain joins TRBV28 and TRBJ1-2; D gene uncertain. Germline V lookup: CDR1 MDHEN, CDR2 SYDVKM. The CDR3 is 12 residues long. V was shortened by 5 bases and J by 4 bases, with 8 bases between the two germline ends. The CDR3 nucleotides are TGTGCCAGCAGTCCACAGACCTATGGCTACACCTTC. Translated, it gives CASSPQTYGYTF.

This chain uses TRBV9 with TRBJ2-7; a possible D gene is TRBD2 (6 bases). The ends were cut back, 4 bases at V and 5 bases at J, with 19 bases in the middle. Germline-derived CDR1 and CDR2 are SGDLS and YYNGEE. The CDR3 is made up of 15 amino acids. CDR3 DNA sequence: TGTGCCAGCAGCCCAACCGGGCGGGAAAGGGACGAGCAGTACTTC. This sequence encodes CASSPTGRERDEQYF.

V is TRBV5-1 and J is TRBJ2-6, with 8 positions matching TRBD1. Unmatched junction bases numbered 12, after V lost 4 bases and J lost 3 bases. CDR1 SGHRS and CDR2 YFSETQ come from the germline V gene. The CDR3 length is 18 residues. CDR3: CASSRVGQGASGANVLTF. The CDR3 DNA reads TGCGCCAGCAGCCGCGTAGGTCAGGGGGCTAGTGGGGCCAACGTCCTGACTTTC.

This chain connects TRBV9 to TRBJ1-3; D ambiguous. Germline lookup yields CDR1 SGDLS and CDR2 YYNGEE. The V gene lost 4 bases and the J gene lost 0 bases, with 11 bases spanning the gap. The CDR3 spans 15 residues. For the CDR3, the DNA is TGTGCCAGCAGCCCTCAGACTGGCTCTGGAAACACCATATATTTT. Translating gives CASSPQTGSGNTIYF.

This chain uses TRBV13 with TRBJ1-2, with a weak D call TRBD1 (5 bases). CDR3 length: 13 amino acids. Germline CDR1 reads PRHDT; CDR2 reads FYEKMQ (reference sequence). V dropped 5 bases and J dropped 3 bases, with 10 bases sitting between them. The CDR3 coding sequence is TGTGCCAGCAGCCCAAGGGGTGACTATGGCTACACCTTC. This codes for CASSPRGDYGYTF.

This chain joins TRBV5-4 and TRBJ1-1; 9 bases agree with TRBD1. The V and J ends lost 3 bases and 10 bases, in that order; junction bases with no gene match: 13. The CDR3 has 15 amino acids. Germline V gene sequence: CDR1 SGHNT, CDR2 YYREEE (reference sequence). In nucleotides, the CDR3 is TGTGCCAGCAGCTCTGGCGGACAGGGGATAGGTGCAGCTTTCTTT. Amino acids: CASSSGGQGIGAAFF.

This chain uses TRBV19 with TRBJ1-3, with unresolved D. Germline V gives CDR1 LNHDA, CDR2 SQIVND (reference sequence). V was trimmed by 8 bases and J by 7 bases, leaving 9 bases between them. The CDR3 is 11 residues long. CDR3 in DNA: TGTGCCAGTGAAACTCGGAACACCATATATTTT. Translation: CASETRNTIYF.

The chain has TRBV4-1 and TRBJ2-3, with 7 positions matching TRBD1. With 4 bases clipped from V and 3 bases from J, the junction kept 4 bases outside the gene matches. Germline values: CDR1 MGHRA, CDR2 YSYEKL. The CDR3 covers 14 residues. CDR3 DNA sequence: TGCGCCAGCAGCCGGGACAGTAAAACAGATACGCAGTATTTT. This gives the protein CASSRDSKTDTQYF.

The rearrangement links TRBV11-2 to TRBJ2-5, with TRBD2 as a possible D gene (6 bases). CDR1 and CDR2 (germline): SGHAT, FQNNGV. Trimming cost V 5 bases and J 5 bases, with 15 bases left between them. This CDR3 is built from 14 residues. The CDR3: CASSHYGGSETQYF. The DNA for the CDR3 is TGTGCCAGCAGCCACTATGGAGGGTCTGAGACCCAGTACTTC.

The genes are TRBV11-2 and TRBJ2-2; no reliable D call. The V and J ends lost 4 bases and 6 bases respectively, with 6 bases between them. This CDR3 spans 12 amino acids. In germline, CDR1 is SGHAT, CDR2 FQNNGV. This CDR3 reads CASSSVSGELFF. The CDR3 bases are TGTGCCAGCAGCTCGGTCTCCGGGGAGCTGTTTTTT. Using reference TRBV11-2 and TRBJ2-2 for the parts outside the CDR3, the full variable domain is EAGVAQSPRYKIIEKRQSVAFWCNPISGHATLYWYQQILGQGPKLLIQFQNNGVVDDSQLPKDRFSAERLKGVDSTLKIQPAKLEDSAVYLCASSSVSGELFFGEGSRLTVL.

The genes are TRBV11-2 and TRBJ2-1; 9 bases match TRBD2. With 1 base clipped from V and 8 bases from J, the junction kept 6 bases outside the gene matches. CDR3 size: 15 residues. Looked up from germline, CDR1 is SGHAT and CDR2 is FQNNGV. Here the CDR3 DNA reads TGTGCCAGCAGCTTAGGGGCGGGAGGGCCCTATGAGCAGTTCTTC. It codes for CASSLGAGGPYEQFF. The variable domain in full, completed from reference TRBV11-2 and TRBJ2-1, reads EAGVAQSPRYKIIEKRQSVAFWCNPISGHATLYWYQQILGQGPKLLIQFQNNGVVDDSQLPKDRFSAERLKGVDSTLKIQPAKLEDSAVYLCASSLGAGGPYEQFFGPGTRLTVL.

This clone was found a few times. The chain has TRBV5-1 and TRBJ1-1, with D unresolved. The germline CDR1 and CDR2 sequences are SGHRS and YFSETQ. V was clipped by 5 bases and J by 1 base, with 6 bases between them. This CDR3 contains 12 residues. The CDR3 loop reads CASRRGNTEAFF. The DNA of the CDR3 is TGCGCCAGCAGAAGAGGGAACACTGAAGCTTTCTTT.

The chain links TRBV11-3 to TRBJ2-1; 7 bases line up with TRBD2. Germline V gene data show CDR1 as SGHNT and CDR2 as YENEEA. J was trimmed by 6 bases and V by 0 bases; bases with no gene match: 8. The CDR3 is made up of 16 amino acids. The CDR3 loop reads CASSLEGSGAPNEQFF. Written as DNA, the CDR3 is TGTGCCAGCAGCTTAGAGGGGAGCGGGGCCCCCAATGAGCAGTTCTTC. Full variable domain (remainder filled in from reference TRBV11-3 and TRBJ2-1): EAGVVQSPRYKIIEKKQPVAFWCNPISGHNTLYWYLQNLGQGPELLIRYENEEAVDDSQLPKDRFSAERLKGVDSTLKIQPAELGDSAVYLCASSLEGSGAPNEQFFGPGTRLTVL.

V usage is TRBV28 and J usage is TRBJ2-7; a possible D gene is TRBD1 (5 bases). Germline CDR1 reads MDHEN; CDR2 reads SYDVKM. V lost 5 bases and J lost 6, with 17 bases in between. The CDR3 loop spans 14 amino acids. The CDR3 protein is CASSTSWQGGEQYF. In nucleotides, the CDR3 is TGTGCCAGCAGTACTTCTTGGCAGGGTGGCGAGCAGTACTTC.

This clone was counted between two and nine times. This chain joins TRBV2 and TRBJ1-2; TRBD1 agrees at 9 bases. CDR1 and CDR2 (germline): SNHLY, FYNNEI. The V gene end was trimmed by 4 bases and the J gene end by 4 bases; junction bases not matched to a gene: 7. CDR3 length: 15 residues. The CDR3 reads CASSGGTGSRYGYTF. The CDR3 nucleotides read TGTGCCAGCAGTGGGGGGACAGGGTCTCGCTATGGCTACACCTTC.

This clone was seen a few times. The chain carries TRBV4-1 and TRBJ2-5, with 15 bases identical to TRBD2. The DNA end lines up better with TRBJ2-7; the J call may be wrong. The CDR3 has 16 residues. CDR1 is MGHRA, CDR2 YSYEKL, per germline. DNA for the CDR3: TGCGCCAGCAGCCGGGGACTAGCGGGGGGCGACTACGAGCAGTACTTC. It translates to CASSRGLAGGDYEQYF.